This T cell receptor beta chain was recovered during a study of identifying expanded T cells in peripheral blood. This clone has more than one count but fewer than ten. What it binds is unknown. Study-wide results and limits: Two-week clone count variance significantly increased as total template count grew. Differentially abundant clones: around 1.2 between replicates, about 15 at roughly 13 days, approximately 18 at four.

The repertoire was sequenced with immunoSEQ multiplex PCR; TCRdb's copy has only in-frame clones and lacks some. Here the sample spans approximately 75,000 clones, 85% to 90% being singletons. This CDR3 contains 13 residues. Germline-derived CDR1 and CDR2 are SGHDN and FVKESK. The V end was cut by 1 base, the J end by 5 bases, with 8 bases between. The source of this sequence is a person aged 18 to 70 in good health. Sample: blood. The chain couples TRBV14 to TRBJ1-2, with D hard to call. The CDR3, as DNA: TGTGCCAGCAGCCAAGGTCGAGGATATGGCTACACCTTC. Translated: CASSQGRGYGYTF. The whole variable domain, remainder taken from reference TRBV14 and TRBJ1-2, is EAGVTQFPSHSVIEKGQTVTLRCDPISGHDNLYWYRRVMGKEIKFLLHFVKESKQDESGMPNNRFLAERTGGTYSTLKVQPAELEDSGVYFCASSQGRGYGYTFGSGTRLTVV.